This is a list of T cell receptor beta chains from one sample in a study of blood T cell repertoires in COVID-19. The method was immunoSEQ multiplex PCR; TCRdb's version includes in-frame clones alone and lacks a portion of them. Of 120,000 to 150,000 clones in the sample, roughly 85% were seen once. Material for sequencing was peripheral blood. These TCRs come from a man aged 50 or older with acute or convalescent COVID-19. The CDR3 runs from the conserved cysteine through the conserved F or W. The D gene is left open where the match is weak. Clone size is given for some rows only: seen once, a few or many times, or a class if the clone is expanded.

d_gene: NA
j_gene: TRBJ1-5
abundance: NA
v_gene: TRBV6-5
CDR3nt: TGTGCCAGCAGCGCAACCAGCAGGGAGCCCCAGCATTTT
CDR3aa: CASSATSREPQHF

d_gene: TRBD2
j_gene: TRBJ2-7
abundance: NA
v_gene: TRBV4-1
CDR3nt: TGCGCCAGCAGCCAAACTAGCGGGGGGGCCAAGCAGTACTTC
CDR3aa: CASSQTSGGAKQYF

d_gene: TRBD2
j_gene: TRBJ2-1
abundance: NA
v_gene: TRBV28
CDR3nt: TGTGCCAGCAGCGCCCGGACTAGCCAGAACTACAATGAGCAGTTCTTC
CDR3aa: CASSARTSQNYNEQFF

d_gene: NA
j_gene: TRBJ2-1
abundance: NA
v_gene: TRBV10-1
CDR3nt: TGCGCCAGCAGTGAGGGGGGCACCTACAATGAGCAGTTCTTC
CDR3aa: CASSEGGTYNEQFF

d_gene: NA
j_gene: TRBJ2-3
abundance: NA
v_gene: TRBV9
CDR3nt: TGTGCCAGCAGCGCACGGAGGCAGGACACAGATACGCAGTATTTT
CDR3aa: CASSARRQDTDTQYF

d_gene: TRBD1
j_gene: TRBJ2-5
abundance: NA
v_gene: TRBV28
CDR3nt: TGTGCCACCTCGGGACAGAAAGAGACCCAGTACTTC
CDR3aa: CATSGQKETQYF

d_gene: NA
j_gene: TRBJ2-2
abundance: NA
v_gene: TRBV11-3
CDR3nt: TGTGCCAGCACCCAGAGGGGGGGCGGGGAGCTGTTTTTT
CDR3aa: CASTQRGGGELFF

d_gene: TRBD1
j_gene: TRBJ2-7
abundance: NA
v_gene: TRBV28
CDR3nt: TGTGCCAGCAACCTAGGGACAGGTTTAGCCTACGAGCAGTACTTC
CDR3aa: CASNLGTGLAYEQYF

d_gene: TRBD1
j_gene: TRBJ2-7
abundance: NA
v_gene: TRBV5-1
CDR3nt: TGCGCCAGCAGCCAGGACAGGGACTACGAGCAGTACTTC
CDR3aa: CASSQDRDYEQYF

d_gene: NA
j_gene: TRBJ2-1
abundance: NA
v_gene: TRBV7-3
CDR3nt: TGTGCCAGCAGCTTATTGCCCAGCTCCTACAATGAGCAGTTCTTC
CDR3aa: CASSLLPSSYNEQFF

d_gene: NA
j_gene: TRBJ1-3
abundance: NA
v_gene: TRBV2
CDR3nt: TGTGCCAGCAGTGAGAGTACTGGAAACACCATATATTTT
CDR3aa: CASSESTGNTIYF

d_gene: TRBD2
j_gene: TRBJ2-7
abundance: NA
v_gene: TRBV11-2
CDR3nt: TGTGCCAGCAGCCCGAATGGGAGGGACGAGCAGTACTTC
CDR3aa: CASSPNGRDEQYF

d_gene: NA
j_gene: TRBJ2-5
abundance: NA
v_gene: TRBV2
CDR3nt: TGTGCCAGCACAACACAGGGTACGGGACAAGAGACCCAGTACTTC
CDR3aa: CASTTQGTGQETQYF

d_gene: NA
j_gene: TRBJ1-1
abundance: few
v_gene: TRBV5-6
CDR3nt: TGTGCCAGCAGCTTGCCGCAGGCGGGAAGGTTTGGGACTGAAGCTTTCTTT
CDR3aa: CASSLPQAGRFGTEAFF

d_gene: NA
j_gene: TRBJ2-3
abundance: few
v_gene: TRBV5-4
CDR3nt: TGTGCCAGCAGCTTGGGAGGGGGGGGCCCAGATACGCAGTATTTT
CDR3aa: CASSLGGGGPDTQYF

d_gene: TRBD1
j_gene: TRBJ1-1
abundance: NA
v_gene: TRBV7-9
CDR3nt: TGTGCCAGCAGCCGCGCAGGGGGCGCGAACACTGAAGCTTTCTTT
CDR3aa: CASSRAGGANTEAFF

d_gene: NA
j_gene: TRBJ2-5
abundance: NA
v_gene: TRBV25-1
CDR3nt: TGTGCCAGCAGTGAGAGGGGGGGAGAGACCCAGTACTTC
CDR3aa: CASSERGGETQYF